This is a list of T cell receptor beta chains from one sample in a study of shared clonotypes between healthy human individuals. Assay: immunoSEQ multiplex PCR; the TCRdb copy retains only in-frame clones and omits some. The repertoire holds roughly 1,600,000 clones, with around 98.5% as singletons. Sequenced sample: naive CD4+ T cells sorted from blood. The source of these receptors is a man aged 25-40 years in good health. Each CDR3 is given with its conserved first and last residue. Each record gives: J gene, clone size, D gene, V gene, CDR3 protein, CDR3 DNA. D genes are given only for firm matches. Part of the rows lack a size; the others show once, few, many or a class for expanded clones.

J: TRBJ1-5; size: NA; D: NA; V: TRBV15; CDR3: CATSRDLENQPQHF; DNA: TGTGCCACCAGCAGAGATCTTGAGAATCAGCCCCAGCATTTT
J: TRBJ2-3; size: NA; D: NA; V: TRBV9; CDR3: CASSGAGRLNTDTQYF; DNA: TGTGCCAGCAGCGGGGCAGGGAGGTTAAACACAGATACGCAGTATTTT
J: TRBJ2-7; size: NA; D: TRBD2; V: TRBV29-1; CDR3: CSVRSLADEQYF; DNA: TGCAGCGTCCGGTCACTAGCGGACGAGCAGTACTTC
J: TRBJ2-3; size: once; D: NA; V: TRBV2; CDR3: CASSAQPNTDTQYF; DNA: TGTGCCAGCAGTGCACAGCCCAACACAGATACGCAGTATTTT
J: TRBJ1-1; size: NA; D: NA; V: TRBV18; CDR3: CASSPKGNTEAFF; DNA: TGTGCCAGCTCACCCAAGGGGAACACTGAAGCTTTCTTT
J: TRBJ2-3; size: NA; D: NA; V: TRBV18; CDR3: CASSPYSGGVGTDTQYF; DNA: TGTGCCAGCTCACCCTATAGTGGAGGGGTGGGCACAGATACGCAGTATTTT
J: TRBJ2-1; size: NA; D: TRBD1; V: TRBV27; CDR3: CASSFRDRVVYNEQFF; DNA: TGTGCCAGCAGCTTCCGGGACAGGGTCGTCTACAATGAGCAGTTCTTC
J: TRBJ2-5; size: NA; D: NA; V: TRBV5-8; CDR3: CASSGGSQGGETQYF; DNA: TGTGCCAGCAGCGGGGGGTCCCAGGGGGGAGAGACCCAGTACTTC
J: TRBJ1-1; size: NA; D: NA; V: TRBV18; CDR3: CASSPGENTEAFF; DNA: TGTGCCAGCTCACCAGGGGAGAACACTGAAGCTTTCTTT
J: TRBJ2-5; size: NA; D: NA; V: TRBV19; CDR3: CASSLANTPLLETQYF; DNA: TGTGCCAGTAGTCTGGCGAATACTCCTCTACTGGAGACCCAGTACTTC
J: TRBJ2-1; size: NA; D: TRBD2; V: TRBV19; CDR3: CASTDPRGARGLALNEQFF; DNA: TGTGCCAGTACCGACCCCCGGGGGGCGCGGGGACTAGCCCTCAATGAGCAGTTCTTC
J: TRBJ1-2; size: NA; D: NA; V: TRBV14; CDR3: CASSLTSWGGYTF; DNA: TGTGCCAGCAGCCTTACTAGCTGGGGTGGCTACACCTTC
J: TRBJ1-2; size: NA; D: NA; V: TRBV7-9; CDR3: CASSLRDTINYGYTF; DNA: TGTGCCAGCAGCTTAAGGGACACTATTAACTATGGCTACACCTTC
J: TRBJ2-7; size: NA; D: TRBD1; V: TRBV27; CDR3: CASSFSSPTGDPYEQYF; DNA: TGTGCCAGCAGTTTTAGCTCCCCCACAGGGGACCCATACGAGCAGTACTTC
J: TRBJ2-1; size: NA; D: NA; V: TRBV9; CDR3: CASSLSGTYNEQFF; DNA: TGTGCCAGCAGCCTTAGCGGAACGTACAATGAGCAGTTCTTC
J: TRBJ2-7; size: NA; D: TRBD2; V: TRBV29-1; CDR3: CSIAPGTSGAYEQYF; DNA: TGCAGCATTGCTCCCGGGACTAGCGGAGCCTACGAGCAGTACTTC
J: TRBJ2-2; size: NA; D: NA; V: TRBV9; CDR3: CASSPPRERVTGELFF; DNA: TGTGCCAGCAGCCCGCCCCGGGAGCGGGTCACCGGGGAGCTGTTTTTT
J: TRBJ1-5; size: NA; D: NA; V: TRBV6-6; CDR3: CAITPGARGNQPQHF; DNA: TGTGCCATTACACCGGGGGCGCGTGGCAATCAGCCCCAGCATTTT
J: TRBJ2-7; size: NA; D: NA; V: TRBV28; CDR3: CASTYTLAYEQYF; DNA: TGTGCCAGCACCTATACACTAGCCTACGAGCAGTACTTC
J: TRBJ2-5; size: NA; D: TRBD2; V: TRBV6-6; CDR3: CASSPSGTSGRDQYF; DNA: TGTGCCAGCAGCCCCTCCGGGACTAGCGGGAGGGACCAGTACTTC
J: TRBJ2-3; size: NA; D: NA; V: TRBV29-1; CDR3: CSVGGAGAPTDTQYF; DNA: TGCAGCGTTGGGGGGGCGGGGGCCCCCACAGATACGCAGTATTTT
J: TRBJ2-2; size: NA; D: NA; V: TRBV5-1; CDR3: CASSLAPMGPNTGELFF; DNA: TGCGCCAGCAGCTTGGCTCCTATGGGTCCGAACACCGGGGAGCTGTTTTTT
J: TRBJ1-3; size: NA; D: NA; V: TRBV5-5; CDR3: CASSPFTFSGNTIYF; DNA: TGTGCCAGCAGCCCATTCACGTTCTCTGGAAACACCATATATTTT
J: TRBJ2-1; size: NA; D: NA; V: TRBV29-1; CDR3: CSGQRNEQFF; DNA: TGCAGCGGGCAGCGCAATGAGCAGTTCTTC
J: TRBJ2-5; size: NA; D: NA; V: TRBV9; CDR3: CASSVSETQYF; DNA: TGTGCCAGCAGCGTCTCAGAGACCCAGTACTTC
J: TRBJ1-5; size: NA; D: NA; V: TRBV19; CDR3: CASSISAMGNQPQHF; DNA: TGTGCCAGTAGTATATCCGCCATGGGCAATCAGCCCCAGCATTTT
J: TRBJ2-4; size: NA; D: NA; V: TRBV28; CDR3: CASSSRRGGNIQYF; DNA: TGTGCCAGCAGTTCACGGCGGGGAGGAAACATTCAGTACTTC
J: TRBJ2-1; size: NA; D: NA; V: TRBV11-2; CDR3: CASSLVFVDNEQFF; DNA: TGTGCCAGCAGCTTAGTCTTTGTCGATAATGAGCAGTTCTTC
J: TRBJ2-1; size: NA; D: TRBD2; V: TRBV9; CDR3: CASSDTGTSGNEQFF; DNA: TGTGCCAGCAGCGACACCGGGACTAGCGGGAATGAGCAGTTCTTC
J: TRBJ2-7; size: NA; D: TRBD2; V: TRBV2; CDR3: CASSDSGRAGHYEQYF; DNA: TGTGCCAGCAGCGATAGCGGGAGGGCCGGCCATTACGAGCAGTACTTC
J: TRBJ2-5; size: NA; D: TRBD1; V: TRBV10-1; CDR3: CASSAGTEETQYF; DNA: TGCGCCAGCAGTGCCGGGACAGAAGAGACCCAGTACTTC
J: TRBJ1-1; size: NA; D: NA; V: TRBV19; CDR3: CASSPPNRDTEAFF; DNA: TGTGCCAGTAGTCCCCCGAACAGGGACACTGAAGCTTTCTTT
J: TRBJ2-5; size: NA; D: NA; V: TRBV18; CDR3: CASSPLPASSETQYF; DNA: TGTGCCAGCTCACCATTACCAGCTAGTTCAGAGACCCAGTACTTC
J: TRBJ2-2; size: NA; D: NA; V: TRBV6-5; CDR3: CASSYFAGLQTGELFF; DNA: TGTGCCAGCAGTTACTTTGCGGGACTTCAAACCGGGGAGCTGTTTTTT
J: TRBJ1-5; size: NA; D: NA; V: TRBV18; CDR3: CASSLTGFGNQPQHF; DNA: TGTGCCAGCTCACTTACAGGGTTCGGCAATCAGCCCCAGCATTTT
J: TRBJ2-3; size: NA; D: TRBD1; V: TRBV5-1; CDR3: CASSYDRGRVLSTDTQYF; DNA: TGCGCCAGCAGCTATGACAGGGGGCGCGTTCTTAGCACAGATACGCAGTATTTT
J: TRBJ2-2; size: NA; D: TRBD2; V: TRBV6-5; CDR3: CASSPGLAGTGELFF; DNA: TGTGCCAGCAGTCCGGGACTAGCGGGCACCGGGGAGCTGTTTTTT
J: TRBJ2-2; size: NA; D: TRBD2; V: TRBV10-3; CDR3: CAISDIAGPGELFF; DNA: TGTGCCATCAGTGATATAGCGGGACCCGGGGAGCTGTTTTTT
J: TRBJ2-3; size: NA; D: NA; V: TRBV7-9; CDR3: CASSLSVTDNGDTQYF; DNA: TGTGCCAGCAGCTTATCGGTCACGGACAACGGAGATACGCAGTATTTT
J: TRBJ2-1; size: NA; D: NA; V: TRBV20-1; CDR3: CSAQRGEQFF; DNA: TGCAGTGCTCAGAGGGGGGAGCAGTTCTTC
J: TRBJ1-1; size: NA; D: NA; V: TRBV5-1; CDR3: CASSLGGGGTEAFF; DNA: TGCGCCAGCAGCTTGGGGGGCGGCGGGACTGAAGCTTTCTTT
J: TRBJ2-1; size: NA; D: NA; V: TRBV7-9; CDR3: CASTRGNEQFF; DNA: TGTGCCAGCACCCGCGGGAATGAGCAGTTCTTC